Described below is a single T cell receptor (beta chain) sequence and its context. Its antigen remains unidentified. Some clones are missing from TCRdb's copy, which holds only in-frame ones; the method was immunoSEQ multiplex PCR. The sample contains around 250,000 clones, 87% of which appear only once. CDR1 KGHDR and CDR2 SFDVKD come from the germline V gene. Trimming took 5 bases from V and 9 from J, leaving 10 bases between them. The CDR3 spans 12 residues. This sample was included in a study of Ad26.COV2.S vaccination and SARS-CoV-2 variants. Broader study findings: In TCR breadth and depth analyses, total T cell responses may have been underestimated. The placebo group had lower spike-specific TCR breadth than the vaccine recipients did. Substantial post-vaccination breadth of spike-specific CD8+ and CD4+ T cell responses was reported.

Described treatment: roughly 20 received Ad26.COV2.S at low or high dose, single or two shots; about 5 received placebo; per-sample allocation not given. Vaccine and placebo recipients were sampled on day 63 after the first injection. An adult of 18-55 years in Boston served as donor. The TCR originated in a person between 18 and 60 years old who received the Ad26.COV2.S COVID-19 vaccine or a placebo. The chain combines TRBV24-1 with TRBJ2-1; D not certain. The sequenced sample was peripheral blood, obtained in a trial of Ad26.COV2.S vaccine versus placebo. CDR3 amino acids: CATSGGRSEQFF. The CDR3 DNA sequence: TGTGCCACCAGTGGAGGTCGGAGTGAGCAGTTCTTC.